This T cell receptor beta chain stems from a study of shared clonotypes between healthy human individuals. The V and J ends lost 1 base and 3 bases, in that order; junction bases with no gene match: 5. There are 15 residues in the CDR3. Germline CDR1 SGHRS, CDR2 YFSETQ. This table comes from immunoSEQ multiplex PCR, and its TCRdb copy is limited to in-frame clones, with some not included. The sample shows roughly 760,000 clones, approximately 79% of them seen only once. Study observations and caveats: The study generally estimated greater richness for naive than memory subsets.

About this clone itself: The antigen remains undetermined.

The chain carries TRBV5-1 and TRBJ2-3, with 7 bases identical to TRBD2. This clonotype was obtained from a woman in her twenties or thirties in good health. Specimen: memory CD4+ T cells sorted from blood. Noted subset: CD45RA-negative fraction. This CDR3 is CASSLRGLETDTQYF. The CDR3 DNA reads as TGCGCCAGCAGCTTGCGAGGACTAGAAACAGATACGCAGTATTTT.